This TCR beta chain appears in the sequencing data of a study of molecular identifiers for immune sequencing clone quantification. The germline V and J ends were trimmed by 3 bases and 0 bases, with 10 bases remaining between them. The CDR3 loop spans 15 amino acids. Germline V gives CDR1 SNHLY, CDR2 FYNNEI. In preparing bulk TCR libraries, previously described methods and listed TCR primers were used. TCRdb re-called the PCR reads through MiXCR, storing one row per CDR3 protein. The sample includes about 510,000 distinct CDR3 sequences, over 20% of them seen just once. This clonotype was found many times.

The sequence derives from a human donor in good health. Some libraries in this study had Jurkat cell RNA spiked in. The specimen sequenced was naive CD8+ T cells from blood, with Jurkat cell RNA spiked in. Subset meaning: FACS-sorted CD8+CD4-CCR7+CD45RA+ naive T cells. The rearrangement joins TRBV2 to TRBJ2-3; D is ambiguous. CDR3 coding DNA: TGTGCCAGCAGTGATGGAGCGATTAGCACAGATACGCAGTATTTT. This sequence encodes CASSDGAISTDTQYF.